This T cell receptor (beta chain) was profiled in a study of cytomegalovirus exposure and HLA in healthy donors. Germline-derived CDR1 and CDR2 are KGHSH and LQKENI. Trimming took off 8 bases at V and 4 bases at J, with 17 bases between the two ends. This CDR3 is 14 amino acids long. Whole-study findings and limits: It was taken for granted in presence/absence analyses that sequencing depth across donors was roughly uniform.

PCR primers comprised 60 Vbeta and 13 Jbeta primers. TCRdb's copy holds only in-frame clones and misses some; the assay was immunoSEQ multiplex PCR. This repertoire comprises around 100,000 clones; its ten largest clones make up about 4%. Concerning this clone itself: Its target is not known.

This sequence joins TRBV18 and TRBJ2-5; perhaps TRBD1 as D (6 bases). The sample taken for sequencing was PBMCs. This sequence originates from a man aged 30 to 45 in good health and CMV-seronegative. CDR3 region: CASRPGAAGETQYF. The CDR3 region has the DNA TGTGCCAGCCGCCCAGGGGCGGCGGGAGAGACCCAGTACTTC.